What follows are 5 T cell receptor beta chains derived from one specimen sequenced in a study of blood T cell repertoires in COVID-19. Here immunoSEQ multiplex PCR was the method, and the copy in TCRdb shows in-frame clones only, minus some. The repertoire has roughly 97,000 clones, approximately 84% of them found once; the top ten carry 26%. The sequenced sample was peripheral blood. The receptors derive from a man in his sixties with acute or convalescent COVID-19.

The gene calls are TRBV11-3 and TRBJ2-1; 7 nucleotides line up with TRBD2. The CDR3 length is 15 residues. V was pared by 5 bases and J by 7 bases, with 11 bases of the junction left unmatched. CDR1 and CDR2 (germline): SGHNT, YENEEA. CDR3 nucleotide sequence: TGTGCCAGCAGCCTTACTAGCGTTCAGGGAAATGAGCAGTTCTTC. Protein: CASSLTSVQGNEQFF.

This clone came up once. The chain couples TRBV6-5 to TRBJ1-1; the D gene is possibly TRBD1 (6 bases). Trimming left V 6 bases short and J 0 bases short, with 14 bases between. The CDR3 loop spans 15 amino acids. The V gene's germline CDR1 is MNHEY and CDR2 SVGAGI. The CDR3 coding sequence is TGTGCCAGCAGCTCCACTCAGGGGCTGAACACTGAAGCTTTCTTT. As protein: CASSSTQGLNTEAFF.

This rearrangement joins TRBV19 to TRBJ1-1, with D hard to call. The CDR3 totals 13 residues. V was shortened by 2 bases and J by 2 bases, with 6 bases between the two germline ends. CDR1 is LNHDA, CDR2 SQIVND, per germline (reference sequence). The CDR3 region is CASSISVNTEAFF. For the CDR3, the DNA is TGTGCCAGTAGTATATCTGTTAACACTGAAGCTTTCTTT.

The V gene is TRBV27, the J gene TRBJ1-1; perhaps TRBD1 as D (5 bases). The germline V gene encodes CDR1 MNHEY and CDR2 SMNVEV (reference sequence). V shed 6 bases and J shed 1 base, with 9 bases lying between them. The CDR3 contains 13 residues. CDR3 region: CASSTTGNTEAFF. CDR3 coding DNA: TGTGCCAGCAGCACAACAGGGAACACTGAAGCTTTCTTT.

The rearrangement joins TRBV10-3 to TRBJ2-5, with 9 positions matching TRBD1. Per germline, CDR1 ENHRY and CDR2 SYGVKD. CDR3 length equals 15 residues. Trimming removed 10 bases from V and 3 bases from J; junction bases left unmatched: 12. The CDR3 region has the DNA TGTGCCACGGAGAGAAATACAGGGGGCGAAGAGACCCAGTACTTC. Protein product: CATERNTGGEETQYF.